The clone carrying this TCR beta chain has just a few counts. Trimming took 6 bases from V and 1 from J, leaving 13 bases between them. The CDR3 is made up of 16 amino acids. Germline assignment: CDR1 MNHGY and CDR2 SVAAGI. These data come from a study of control samples from healthy donors and cancer patients. Some clones are missing from TCRdb's copy, which holds only in-frame ones; the method was immunoSEQ multiplex PCR. This table holds 150,000 to 200,000 clones, approximately 86% found once. Sequenced: blood. The TCR comes from a man younger than 35 in good health. The rearrangement joins TRBV6-9 to TRBJ2-6; D uncertain. Written as DNA, the CDR3 is TGTGCCAGCAGCGCCAGTCTAGAGTCTGGGGCCAACGTCCTGACTTTC. This encodes CASSASLESGANVLTF.